These 25 T cell receptor beta chains share one sample of origin, sequenced in a study of cytomegalovirus exposure and HLA in healthy donors. Researchers ran the PCR with 60 Vbeta and 13 Jbeta primers. The data were produced by immunoSEQ multiplex PCR, yet TCRdb's version contains in-frame clones alone and is incomplete. The data contain over 150,000 clones, less than 90% of them singletons. The material sequenced was PBMCs. The receptors come from a boy aged 2 to 10 in good health and CMV-seronegative.

The V and J genes are TRBV19 and TRBJ1-1; D remains ambiguous. Looked up from germline, CDR1 is LNHDA and CDR2 is SQIVND (reference sequence). V was clipped by 3 bases and J by 2 bases, with 10 bases between them. This CDR3 spans 14 amino acids. The CDR3 spells CASSIQGLNTEAFF. DNA of the CDR3: TGTGCCAGTAGTATCCAAGGACTCAACACTGAAGCTTTCTTT. Complete variable domain (other parts from reference TRBV19 and TRBJ1-1): DGGITQSPKYLFRKEGQNVTLSCEQNLNHDAMYWYRQDPGQGLRLIYYSQIVNDFQKGDIAEGYSVSREKKESFPLTVTSAQKNPTAFYLCASSIQGLNTEAFFGQGTRLTVV.

This clone was detected once. Other DNA sequences in the sample encode the same CDR3. This chain links TRBV27 with TRBJ1-3, with 7 nucleotides matching TRBD1. Losses at the gene ends were 4 bases for V and 0 bases for J; bases not matched to a gene: 0. The CDR3 covers 14 residues. CDR1 and CDR2 (germline): MNHEY, SMNVEV (reference sequence). Here the CDR3 DNA reads TGTGCCAGCAGTTACAGGGGCTCTGGAAACACCATATATTTT. Translation gives CASSYRGSGNTIYF.

This sequence joins TRBV4-2 and TRBJ2-5, with D possibly TRBD2 on 6 matching bases. The length of the CDR3 is 17 residues. V was trimmed by 0 bases and J by 11 bases, leaving 25 bases between them. The V gene's germline CDR1 is LGHNA and CDR2 YNFKEQ. The CDR3 loop is CASSQEDGETGAWEQYF. DNA of the CDR3: TGTGCCAGCAGCCAAGAAGATGGTGAGACGGGAGCCTGGGAGCAGTACTTC.

This clone occurred a few times. The CDR3 sequence is CASSQAQGTGGEKLFF. The CDR3 nucleotides are TGCGCCAGCAGCCAAGCTCAAGGGACAGGGGGTGAAAAACTGTTTTTT. The chain employs TRBV4-1 and TRBJ1-4; 11 positions agree with TRBD1. The trim removed 1 base at V and 7 bases at J, leaving 5 bases unmatched. CDR1 and CDR2 (germline): MGHRA, YSYEKL. The CDR3 totals 16 residues.

The V call is TRBV27, the J call TRBJ2-7; D not resolved. Trimming shortened V by 3 bases and J by 2 bases, and 11 bases separated the two germline ends. Germline loops: CDR1 MNHEY, CDR2 SMNVEV (reference sequence). The CDR3 spans 14 residues. CDR3 protein: CASSLAGATYEQYF. Here the CDR3 DNA reads TGTGCCAGCAGTTTGGCAGGCGCTACCTACGAGCAGTACTTC.

The chain combines TRBV29-1 with TRBJ2-7, with 7 bases matching TRBD1. V lost 7 bases and J lost 3; bases outside the gene matches: 3. CDR3 length: 11 amino acids. Looked up from germline, CDR1 is SQVTM and CDR2 is ANQGSEA. CDR3 nucleotides: TGCAGCGAAGGGACAGTCTACGAGCAGTACTTC. Amino acids: CSEGTVYEQYF.

The chain recombines TRBV6-5 with TRBJ2-7; TRBD2 aligns across 7 bases. The CDR3 runs 14 residues. Germline CDR1 is MNHEY and CDR2 is SVGAGI. The junction had 4 bases not matched to a gene; V was cut back by 2 bases and J by 3 bases. CDR3 nucleotides: TGTGCCAGCAGTTACAGGGGAGGGGTCTACGAGCAGTACTTC. It yields the protein CASSYRGGVYEQYF.

This chain links TRBV6-1 with TRBJ2-2; D is undetermined. Between the trimmed V and J ends, which lost 6 bases and 5 bases, there was a span of 10 bases. This CDR3 contains 13 residues. Germline V gives CDR1 MNHNS, CDR2 SASEGT. CDR3 sequence reads: CASRPGWTGELFF. The CDR3 DNA is TGTGCCAGCAGGCCGGGTTGGACCGGGGAGCTGTTTTTT.

This clone was recorded a few times. This chain links TRBV6-1 with TRBJ1-3, with D perhaps TRBD1 (5 bases). Between the trimmed V and J ends, which lost 4 bases and 4 bases, there was a span of 5 bases. Per germline, CDR1 MNHNS and CDR2 SASEGT. This CDR3 spans 12 amino acids. The chain's CDR3 is CASSAGGNTIYF. DNA for the CDR3: TGTGCCAGCAGTGCAGGGGGAAACACCATATATTTT.

This clone was counted only a few times. This chain links TRBV2 with TRBJ1-2; D gene unclear. The CDR3 runs 15 residues. Germline V gene data show CDR1 as SNHLY and CDR2 as FYNNEI. V was clipped by 1 base and J by 7 bases, with 16 bases between them. The CDR3 sequence: CASSEGQDGGFGYTF. The CDR3, as DNA: TGTGCCAGCAGTGAAGGACAAGATGGCGGGTTTGGCTACACCTTC.

In this sample, this clone turned up once. V is TRBV6-1 and J is TRBJ1-5; tentatively, D is TRBD1 (6 bases). The V gene's germline CDR1 is MNHNS and CDR2 SASEGT. This CDR3 has 15 residues. Trimming removed 5 bases from V and 7 bases from J, with 18 bases in between. CDR3 residues: CASSPDTGTGQPQHF. Here the CDR3 DNA reads TGTGCCAGCAGTCCTGATACAGGGACGGGGCAGCCCCAGCATTTT.

The chain uses TRBV12-5 and TRBJ2-2; 8 bases are a match to TRBD1. Germline values: CDR1 LGHNT, CDR2 FRNRAP. The ends lost 5 bases at V and 6 bases at J; junction bases unmatched: 2. CDR3 size: 13 residues. CDR3 sequence reads: CASGGQGSGELFF. The CDR3 nucleotides are TGTGCTAGTGGTGGACAGGGCTCCGGGGAGCTGTTTTTT.

The chain joins TRBV2 to TRBJ2-3, with TRBD2 matching over 7 bases. CDR1 and CDR2 (germline): SNHLY, FYNNEI. The CDR3 consists of 17 residues. V lost 0 bases to trimming and J lost 0 bases; unmatched junction nucleotides: 6. CDR3 in amino acids: CASSEARDYTSTDTQYF. The CDR3 nucleotides are TGTGCCAGCAGTGAAGCCAGGGACTACACTAGCACAGATACGCAGTATTTT. The full variable domain, its missing parts supplied by reference TRBV2 and TRBJ2-3, is EPEVTQTPSHQVTQMGQEVILRCVPISNHLYFYWYRQILGQKVEFLVSFYNNEISEKSEIFDDQFSVERPDGSNFTLKIRSTKLEDSAMYFCASSEARDYTSTDTQYFGPGTRLTVL.

CDR3 protein: CASSLRGWETQYF. Here the CDR3 DNA reads TGTGCCAGCAGCTTGCGCGGGTGGGAGACCCAGTACTTC. The rearrangement joins TRBV5-6 to TRBJ2-5; tentatively, D is TRBD2 (5 bases). From germline, CDR1 is SGHDT and CDR2 YYEEEE. The V and J ends lost 1 base and 5 bases respectively, with 9 bases between them. The length of the CDR3 is 13 residues.

V gene TRBV19 combines with J gene TRBJ1-5, with D maybe TRBD1 (6 bases). The CDR3 length is 14 residues. CDR1 and CDR2 from the germline V gene are LNHDA and SQIVND (reference sequence). The V gene lost 5 bases and the J gene lost 3 bases, with 11 bases spanning the gap. The CDR3 loop reads CASSRQGHNQPQHF. In DNA, the CDR3 is TGTGCCAGTAGTCGTCAGGGGCACAATCAGCCCCAGCATTTT.

The sample holds one count of this clone. V usage is TRBV5-1 and J usage is TRBJ2-1; TRBD1 aligns across 10 bases. Germline CDR1 and CDR2: SGHRS and YFSETQ. Trimming took 4 bases from V and 6 from J; bases not matched to a gene: 10. CDR3 size: 16 residues. CDR3 in amino acids: CASSAPGTGVTNEQFF. As DNA, the CDR3 is TGCGCCAGCAGCGCCCCCGGGACAGGGGTAACCAATGAGCAGTTCTTC. The complete variable domain, with remaining parts taken from reference TRBV5-1 and TRBJ2-1, reads KAGVTQTPRYLIKTRGQQVTLSCSPISGHRSVSWYQQTPGQGLQFLFEYFSETQRNKGNFPGRFSGRQFSNSRSEMNVSTLELGDSALYLCASSAPGTGVTNEQFFGPGTRLTVL.

The chain joins TRBV5-6 to TRBJ1-2; 7 bases are a match to TRBD1. V lost 2 bases, J lost 4 bases, and 8 bases stayed unmatched. This CDR3 contains 15 residues. From germline, CDR1 is SGHDT and CDR2 YYEEEE. Here the CDR3 DNA reads TGTGCCAGCAGCTTCCGGACAGGTCGCCGCTATGGCTACACCTTC. Its protein is CASSFRTGRRYGYTF.

This clone was detected once. The genes are TRBV9 and TRBJ2-4; perhaps TRBD2 as D (6 bases). This CDR3 region has 12 residues. Germline CDR1 and CDR2: SGDLS and YYNGEE. This CDR3 reads CASGEDKNIQYF. In DNA form, the CDR3 reads TGTGCATCGGGGGAGGACAAAAACATTCAGTACTTC.

The chain recombines TRBV5-4 with TRBJ2-2; perhaps TRBD2 as D (5 bases). Germline-derived CDR1 and CDR2 are SGHNT and YYREEE (reference sequence). CDR3 length: 15 residues. Deletions cut 4 bases from V and 3 bases from J, with 13 bases between. The chain's CDR3 is CASSGPPRDTGELFF. The CDR3 DNA is TGTGCCAGCAGCGGCCCACCGCGGGACACCGGGGAGCTGTTTTTT.

The chain couples TRBV11-2 to TRBJ2-7, with D unresolved. CDR3 size: 15 residues. V lost 0 bases and J lost 0, with 9 bases in between. Germline V lookup: CDR1 SGHAT, CDR2 FQNNGV. The CDR3 here is CASSLDPAASYEQYF. In DNA, the CDR3 is TGTGCCAGCAGCTTAGATCCCGCGGCCTCCTACGAGCAGTACTTC.

The rearrangement links TRBV7-6 to TRBJ2-7, with 8 bases lining up with TRBD1. Germline lookup yields CDR1 SGHVS and CDR2 FNYEAQ. This CDR3 is built from 16 residues. With V trimmed by 7 bases and J by 3 bases, 14 bases remained unmatched. The CDR3 loop reads CASTQGAGGPLYEQYF. CDR3 DNA sequence: TGTGCCAGCACCCAAGGGGCAGGGGGCCCTCTCTACGAGCAGTACTTC.

The chain employs TRBV9 and TRBJ2-1; D perhaps matches TRBD1 (6 bases). From germline, CDR1 is SGDLS and CDR2 YYNGEE. Trimming shortened V by 0 bases and J by 0 bases, and 16 bases separated the two germline ends. The CDR3 length is 18 residues. The CDR3 spells CASSVGGTRGSSYNEQFF. DNA of the CDR3: TGTGCCAGCAGCGTAGGGGGGACAAGGGGTAGCTCCTACAATGAGCAGTTCTTC.

The chain couples TRBV10-3 to TRBJ2-7; D is unclear. Trimming took 3 bases from V and 4 from J, leaving 16 bases between them. Germline V CDR1 and CDR2: ENHRY, SYGVKD. CDR3 length: 15 residues. CDR3 protein: CAISDLGRNSYEQYF. The CDR3 DNA reads as TGTGCCATCAGTGATTTGGGCAGGAATTCATACGAGCAGTACTTC.

V is TRBV9 and J is TRBJ2-3; TRBD2 matches at 7 bases. V shed 3 bases and J 1 base; nucleotides not matched to a gene: 5. The germline CDR1 and CDR2 sequences are SGDLS and YYNGEE. This CDR3 comprises 15 residues. CDR3 bases: TGTGCCAGCAGCGCGGGACTATCGGGCACAGATACGCAGTATTTT. Protein sequence: CASSAGLSGTDTQYF.

The rearrangement links TRBV10-3 to TRBJ1-3, with D uncertain. CDR1 and CDR2 from the germline V gene are ENHRY and SYGVKD. There are 12 residues in the CDR3. Trimming removed 0 bases at V and 8 bases at J, with 5 bases between. The CDR3 here is CAISESADTIYF. CDR3 DNA: TGTGCCATCAGTGAGTCGGCCGACACCATATATTTT.